The sequence of this T cell receptor beta chain was determined in a study of shared clonotypes between healthy human individuals. General observations from the study: Represented diversity (both genetic and exposure-history) was limited by the small number of donors.

Germline loops: CDR1 SGHNT, CDR2 YYREEE (reference sequence). There are 14 residues in the CDR3. V lost 1 base, J lost 4 bases, and 11 bases lay in between. Worth noting for this clone: What it recognizes is unknown.

Evenly divided among several immunoSEQ plates was the genomic DNA of each subset. The authors' processing: Filtering differed for immunoSEQ, which gave only junction sequences without quality scores. Clones were read by immunoSEQ multiplex PCR, and TCRdb kept only the in-frame ones, dropping some. For V, J and clone size, that table is used; D and trimming come from the DNA. The sample contains under 2,000,000 clones, over 85% of which appear only once. Naive-designated CD8 cells lacked CD45RO, were positively enriched for CCR7, and omitted terminally differentiated effector memory CD45RA+ cells. The gene calls are TRBV5-4 and TRBJ1-1, with D possibly TRBD1 on 6 matching bases. The receptor comes from a man aged 18 to 29 in good health. What was sequenced was naive CD8+ T cells sorted from blood. CDR3 protein: CASSLRGASTEAFF. The CDR3 region has the DNA TGTGCCAGCAGCTTGCGGGGGGCTTCCACTGAAGCTTTCTTT.